Here is one T cell receptor beta chain with its context. The antigen is undetermined. Trimming removed 0 bases from V and 7 bases from J; junction bases left unmatched: 6. The CDR3 loop spans 15 amino acids. Germline lookup yields CDR1 LNHNV and CDR2 YYDKDF (reference sequence). The data stem from a study of cytomegalovirus exposure and HLA in healthy donors. Across the whole study: A prior study identified approximately 120 million unique TCR beta sequences from 200 million or so T cells.

PCR employed 60 Vbeta and 13 Jbeta primers. Produced via immunoSEQ multiplex PCR; TCRdb's table is partial and in-frame only. There are tens of thousands of clones in the sample, with about 1.1% held by the top ten. Overall study findings and caveats: High specificity and sensitivity for cytomegalovirus status were reported for the classifier. Productive rates of about 87% or about 30% were seen for most TCR beta V segments in an earlier analysis. Most TCRs appeared rarely, but some public TCRs recurred in many donors.

Sequencing input: PBMCs. This sequence joins TRBV15 and TRBJ1-2; 9 nucleotides agree with TRBD1. The receptor comes from a woman between 40 and 55 years old in good health and CMV-seronegative. The CDR3 DNA sequence: TGTGCCACCAGCAGAGATGTACAGGGGGCAACTGGCTACACCTTC. The encoded protein is CATSRDVQGATGYTF.